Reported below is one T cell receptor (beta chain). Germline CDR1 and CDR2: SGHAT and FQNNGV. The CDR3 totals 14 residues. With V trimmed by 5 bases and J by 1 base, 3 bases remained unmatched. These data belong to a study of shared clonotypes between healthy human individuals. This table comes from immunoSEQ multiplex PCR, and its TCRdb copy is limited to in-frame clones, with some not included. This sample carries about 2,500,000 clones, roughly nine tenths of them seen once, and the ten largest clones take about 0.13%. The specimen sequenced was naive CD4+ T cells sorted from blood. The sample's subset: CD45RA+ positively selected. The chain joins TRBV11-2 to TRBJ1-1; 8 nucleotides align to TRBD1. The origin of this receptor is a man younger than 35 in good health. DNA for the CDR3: TGTGCCAGCAGCCCCCAGGGGGCGAACACTGAAGCTTTCTTT. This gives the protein CASSPQGANTEAFF.